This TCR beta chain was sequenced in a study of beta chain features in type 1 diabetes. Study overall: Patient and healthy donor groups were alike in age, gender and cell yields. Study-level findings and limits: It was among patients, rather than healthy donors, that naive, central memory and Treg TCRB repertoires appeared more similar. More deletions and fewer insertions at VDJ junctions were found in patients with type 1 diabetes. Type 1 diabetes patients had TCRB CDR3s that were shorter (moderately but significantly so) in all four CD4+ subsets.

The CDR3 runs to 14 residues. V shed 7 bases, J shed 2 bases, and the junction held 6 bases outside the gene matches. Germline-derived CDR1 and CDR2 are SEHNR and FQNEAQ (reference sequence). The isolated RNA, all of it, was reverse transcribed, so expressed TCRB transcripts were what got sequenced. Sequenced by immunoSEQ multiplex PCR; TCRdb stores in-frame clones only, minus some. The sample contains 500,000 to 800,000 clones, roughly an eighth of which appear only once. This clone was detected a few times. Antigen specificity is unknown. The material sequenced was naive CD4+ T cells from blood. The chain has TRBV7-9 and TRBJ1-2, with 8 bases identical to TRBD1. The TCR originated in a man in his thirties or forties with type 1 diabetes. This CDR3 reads CASISDRANYGYTF. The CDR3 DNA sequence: TGTGCCAGCATCTCGGACAGGGCCAACTATGGCTACACCTTC. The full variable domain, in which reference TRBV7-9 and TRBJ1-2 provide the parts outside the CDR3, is DTGVSQNPRHKITKRGQNVTFRCDPISEHNRLYWYRQTLGQGPEFLTYFQNEAQLEKSRLLSDRFSAERPKGSFSTLEIQRTEQGDSAMYLCASISDRANYGYTFGSGTRLTVV.